This T cell receptor (beta chain) emerged from a study of T cell responses to AZD1222 COVID-19 vaccine. Study outcomes and limitations: Donors in the cohort were predominantly white British and more often female, and clonal diversity was possibly underestimated.

About this clone: Antigen: not known.

Libraries were prepared by immunoSEQ multiplex PCR; TCRdb keeps only in-frame clonotypes and omits some of them. The repertoire holds 75,000 to 100,000 clones, with roughly 84% as singletons. The germline V gene encodes CDR1 SGHDT and CDR2 YYEEEE. With 4 bases removed from V and 6 bases from J, the gap between germline ends came to 10 bases. The CDR3 contains 12 residues. This sequence joins TRBV5-6 and TRBJ1-1; D uncertain. This clonotype was obtained from an adult in good health. The sequences come from peripheral blood, collected on day 0 of AZD1222 vaccination. The CDR3 sequence is CASSPAGAEAFF. CDR3 bases: TGTGCCAGCAGCCCCGCGGGAGCTGAAGCTTTCTTT.